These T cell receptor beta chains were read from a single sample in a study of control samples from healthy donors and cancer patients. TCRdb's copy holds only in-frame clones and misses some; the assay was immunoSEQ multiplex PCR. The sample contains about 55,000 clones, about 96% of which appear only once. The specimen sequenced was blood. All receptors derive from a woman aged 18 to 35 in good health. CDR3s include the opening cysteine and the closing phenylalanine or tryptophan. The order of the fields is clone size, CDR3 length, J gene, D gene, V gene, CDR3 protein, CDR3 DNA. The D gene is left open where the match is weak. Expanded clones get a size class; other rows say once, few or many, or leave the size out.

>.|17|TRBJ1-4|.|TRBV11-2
CASSLDPRPATNEKLFF
TGTGCCAGCAGCTTAGATCCCAGGCCTGCAACTAATGAAAAACTGTTTTTT
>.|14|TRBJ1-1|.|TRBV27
CASSLAGWDTEAFF
TGTGCCAGCAGTTTAGCAGGGTGGGACACTGAAGCTTTCTTT
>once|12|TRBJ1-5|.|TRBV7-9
CASSSGNQPQHF
TGTGCCAGCAGCTCCGGCAATCAGCCCCAGCATTTT
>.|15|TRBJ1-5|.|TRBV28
CASSLGGIRDQPQHF
TGTGCCAGCAGTTTAGGGGGGATCCGGGACCAGCCCCAGCATTTT
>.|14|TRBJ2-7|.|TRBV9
CASSPDRSSYEQYF
TGTGCCAGCAGCCCCGACAGGAGCTCCTACGAGCAGTACTTC
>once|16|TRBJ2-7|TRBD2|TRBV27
CASSLGLAGGFYEQYF
TGTGCCAGCAGTTTAGGTCTAGCGGGGGGTTTCTACGAGCAGTACTTC
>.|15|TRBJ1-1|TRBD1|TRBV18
CASSPIFGQGSEAFF
TGTGCCAGCTCACCTATATTTGGACAGGGCTCTGAAGCTTTCTTT
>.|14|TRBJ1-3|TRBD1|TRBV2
CASSGQGSGNTIYF
TGTGCCAGCAGTGGACAGGGTTCAGGAAACACCATATATTTT
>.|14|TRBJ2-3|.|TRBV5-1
CASSLEKYTDTQYF
TGCGCCAGCAGCTTGGAGAAGTACACAGATACGCAGTATTTT
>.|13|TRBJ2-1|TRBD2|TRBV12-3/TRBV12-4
CASRLAGGNEQFF
TGTGCCAGCAGGCTAGCGGGGGGAAATGAGCAGTTCTTC
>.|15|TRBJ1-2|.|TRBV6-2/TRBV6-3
CASSLPQGIGYGYTF
TGTGCCAGCAGTTTGCCCCAGGGGATCGGCTATGGCTACACCTTC
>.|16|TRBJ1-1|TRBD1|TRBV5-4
CASSLGGQGTHTEAFF
TGTGCCAGCAGCTTGGGGGGACAGGGAACGCACACTGAAGCTTTCTTT
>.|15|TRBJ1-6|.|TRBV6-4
CASSDSRVYNSPLHF
TGTGCCAGCAGTGACTCCAGGGTTTATAATTCACCCCTCCACTTT
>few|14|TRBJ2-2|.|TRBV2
CASSDEGESGELFF
TGTGCCAGCAGTGACGAGGGGGAATCCGGGGAGCTGTTTTTT
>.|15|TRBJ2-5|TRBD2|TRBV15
CATSSTAGGVETQYF
TGTGCCACCAGCAGCACAGCGGGGGGGGTAGAGACCCAGTACTTC
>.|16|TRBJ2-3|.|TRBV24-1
CATSDLDFRGTDTQYF
TGTGCCACCAGTGATCTGGACTTCAGGGGCACAGATACGCAGTATTTT
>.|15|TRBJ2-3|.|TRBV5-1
CASSFPSGAIDTQYF
TGCGCCAGCAGCTTCCCTAGTGGGGCCATAGATACGCAGTATTTT
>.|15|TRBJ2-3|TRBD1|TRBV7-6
CASSLSTGDTDTQYF
TGTGCCAGCAGCTTATCTACAGGGGATACAGATACGCAGTATTTT
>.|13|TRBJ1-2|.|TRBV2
CASTGRSNYGYTF
TGTGCCAGCACCGGCAGATCTAACTATGGCTACACCTTC
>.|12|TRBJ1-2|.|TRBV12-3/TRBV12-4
CASSYGKMGYTF
TGTGCCAGCAGTTATGGGAAAATGGGCTACACCTTC
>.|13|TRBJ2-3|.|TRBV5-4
CASSQTSSDTQYF
TGTGCCAGCAGCCAGACATCTTCAGATACGCAGTATTTT
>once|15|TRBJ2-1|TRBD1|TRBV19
CASSTTGQGDNEQFF
TGTGCCAGTAGTACGACGGGACAGGGGGACAATGAGCAGTTCTTC
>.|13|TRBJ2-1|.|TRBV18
CASSPDSYNEQFF
TGTGCCAGCTCACCAGACAGCTACAATGAGCAGTTCTTC
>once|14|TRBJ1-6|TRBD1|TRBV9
CASSAGTGDSPLHF
TGTGCCAGCAGCGCCGGGACAGGCGATTCACCCCTCCACTTT
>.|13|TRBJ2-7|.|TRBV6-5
CASSFTRVREQYF
TGTGCCAGCAGTTTCACCAGGGTGAGAGAGCAGTACTTC
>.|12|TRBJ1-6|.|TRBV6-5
CASSYYDSPLHF
TGTGCCAGCAGTTACTATGATTCACCCCTCCACTTT
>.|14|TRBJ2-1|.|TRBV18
CASSPAKSNNEQFF
TGTGCCAGCTCACCAGCTAAGTCGAACAATGAGCAGTTCTTC
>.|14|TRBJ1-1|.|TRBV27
CASSHHSDGPEAFF
TGTGCCAGCAGCCACCATTCAGATGGCCCTGAAGCTTTCTTT
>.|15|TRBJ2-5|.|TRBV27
CASSLNGIAGETQYF
TGTGCCAGCAGTTTAAATGGGATTGCAGGGGAGACCCAGTACTTC
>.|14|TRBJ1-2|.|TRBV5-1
CASSLGTVTYGYTF
TGCGCCAGCAGCTTGGGTACGGTTACATATGGCTACACCTTC
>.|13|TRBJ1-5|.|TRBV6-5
CATARVLGQPQHF
TGTGCCACAGCCAGGGTTTTGGGTCAGCCCCAGCATTTT
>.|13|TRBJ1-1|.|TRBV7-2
CASSSPLITEAFF
TGTGCCAGCAGCTCCCCGCTAATCACTGAAGCTTTCTTT
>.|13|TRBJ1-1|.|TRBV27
CASKFNPDTEAFF
TGTGCCAGCAAATTCAACCCAGACACTGAAGCTTTCTTT
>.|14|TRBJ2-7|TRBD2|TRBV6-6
CASSLGGTAYEQYF
TGTGCCAGCAGTTTGGGAGGGACGGCTTACGAGCAGTACTTC
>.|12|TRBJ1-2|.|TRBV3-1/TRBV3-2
CASRAGNYGYTF
TGTGCCAGCAGGGCGGGAAACTATGGCTACACCTTC
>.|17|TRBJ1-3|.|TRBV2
CASSERGRSSSGNTIYF
TGTGCCAGCAGTGAAAGGGGCAGAAGTAGCTCTGGAAACACCATATATTTT
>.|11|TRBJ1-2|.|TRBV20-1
CSAYINYGYTF
TGCAGTGCTTACATTAACTATGGCTACACCTTC
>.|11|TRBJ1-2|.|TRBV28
CASSGPYGYTF
TGTGCCAGCAGTGGGCCCTATGGCTACACCTTC
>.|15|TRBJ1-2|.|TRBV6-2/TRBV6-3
CASSYSTAAINGYTF
TGTGCCAGCAGTTACTCAACCGCTGCTATAAATGGCTACACCTTC
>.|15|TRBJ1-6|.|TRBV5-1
CASSSAGEGGSPLHF
TGCGCCAGCAGCTCGGCGGGAGAGGGGGGATCACCCCTCCACTTT
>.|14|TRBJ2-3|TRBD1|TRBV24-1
CATSGQGKTDTQYF
TGTGCCACCAGCGGACAGGGGAAAACAGATACGCAGTATTTT
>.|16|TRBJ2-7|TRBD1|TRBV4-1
CASSLPRTGESYEQYF
TGCGCCAGCAGCCTCCCCCGGACAGGGGAGAGCTACGAGCAGTACTTC
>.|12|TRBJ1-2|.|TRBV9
CASSVYEDIFTF
TGTGCCAGCAGCGTATATGAGGACATATTTACCTTC
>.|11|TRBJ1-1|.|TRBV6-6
CATRMDTEAFF
TGTGCCACCCGAATGGACACTGAAGCTTTCTTT
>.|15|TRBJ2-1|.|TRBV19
CASSMVQGMYNEQFF
TGTGCCAGTAGTATGGTGCAGGGAATGTATAATGAGCAGTTCTTC
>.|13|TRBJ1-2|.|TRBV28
CAAGGPTNYGYTF
TGTGCTGCGGGAGGGCCCACTAACTATGGCTACACCTTC
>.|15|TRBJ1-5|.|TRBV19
CASMPGLWGNQPQHF
TGTGCCAGTATGCCAGGGTTGTGGGGCAATCAGCCCCAGCATTTT
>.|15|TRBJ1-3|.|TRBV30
CAWSLGGHSGNTIYF
TGTGCCTGGAGTCTCGGGGGACATTCTGGAAACACCATATATTTT
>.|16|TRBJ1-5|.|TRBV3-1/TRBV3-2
CASSQDRGRGNQPQHF
TGTGCCAGCAGCCAAGATCGAGGGAGGGGCAATCAGCCCCAGCATTTT
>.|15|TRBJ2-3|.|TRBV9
CASSVVGQSGDTQYF
TGTGCCAGCAGCGTAGTTGGGCAGAGTGGAGATACGCAGTATTTT